A selection of T cell receptor beta chains follows, all from one sample in a study of regulatory T cells in long-lasting Graves disease. TCRdb analysed the multiplex PCR reads with MiXCR anew, one entry per CDR3 protein. The sample has around 400,000 distinct CDR3 sequences; roughly a fifth are singletons. The sample was peripheral blood mononuclear cells (PBMCs), taken when the disease was refractory, from a patient treated with antithyroid drugs. The receptors here all came from a female donor with Graves disease. CDR3s include the opening cysteine and the closing phenylalanine or tryptophan. A D gene is named only where the DNA matches it firmly. Size values are once, few and many counts, or a class for expanded clones, and some rows have none.

V gene: TRBV12-3/TRBV12-4
clone size: -
J gene: TRBJ2-2
D gene: -
CDR3 DNA: TGTGCCAGCAGTTCGGCAGGTAGCACCGGGGAGCCGTTTTTT
CDR3 protein: CASSSAGSTGEPFF

V gene: TRBV20-1
clone size: many
J gene: TRBJ2-2
D gene: TRBD1
CDR3 DNA: TGCAGTGCGTTGGGACAGACATACACCGGGGAGCTGTTTTTT
CDR3 protein: CSALGQTYTGELFF

V gene: TRBV6-1
clone size: few
J gene: TRBJ1-2
D gene: TRBD1
CDR3 DNA: TGTGCCAGCAGCGGGACAGCGGGGGGCTACACCTTC
CDR3 protein: CASSGTAGGYTF

V gene: TRBV11-2
clone size: many
J gene: TRBJ2-5
D gene: -
CDR3 DNA: TGTGCCAGCAGCTTAGCCAGGACAGCCCAAGAGACCCAGTACTTC
CDR3 protein: CASSLARTAQETQYF

V gene: TRBV2
clone size: many
J gene: TRBJ2-3
D gene: TRBD2
CDR3 DNA: TGTGCCAGCAGGGGTAGCGGGAGGGCCGTAGATACGCAGTATTTT
CDR3 protein: CASRGSGRAVDTQYF

V gene: TRBV29-1
clone size: many
J gene: TRBJ2-7
D gene: TRBD2
CDR3 DNA: TGCAGCCCTGCTGTCTGGCTAGCGGGATCCCTCGAGCAGTACTTC
CDR3 protein: CSPAVWLAGSLEQYF

V gene: TRBV2
clone size: -
J gene: TRBJ1-2
D gene: TRBD1
CDR3 DNA: TGTGCCAGCAGTGGGACAGGGGATCTTGCTGGCTACACCTTC
CDR3 protein: CASSGTGDLAGYTF

V gene: TRBV24-1
clone size: many
J gene: TRBJ1-5
D gene: -
CDR3 DNA: TGTGCCACCAGCGGAGGAGAACGGAGTGATCAGCCCCAGCATTTT
CDR3 protein: CATSGGERSDQPQHF

V gene: TRBV20-1
clone size: many
J gene: TRBJ1-6
D gene: -
CDR3 DNA: TGCAGTGCTAGAGTAACAGCTAATAATTCACCCCTCCACTTT
CDR3 protein: CSARVTANNSPLHF

V gene: TRBV7-9
clone size: few
J gene: TRBJ1-1
D gene: TRBD1
CDR3 DNA: TGTGCCAGCAGCTTAGCCGGGACAGGGAGGAACACTGAAGCTTTCTTT
CDR3 protein: CASSLAGTGRNTEAFF

V gene: TRBV7-3
clone size: many
J gene: TRBJ2-1
D gene: TRBD2
CDR3 DNA: TGTGCCAGCAGCTTAAATAGCGGGCGGTACAATGAGCAGTTCTTC
CDR3 protein: CASSLNSGRYNEQFF

V gene: TRBV5-1
clone size: few
J gene: TRBJ2-7
D gene: -
CDR3 DNA: TGCGCCAGCAGCTTAACAGAGAACGAGCAGTACTTC
CDR3 protein: CASSLTENEQYF

V gene: TRBV3-1
clone size: -
J gene: TRBJ1-5
D gene: -
CDR3 DNA: TGTGCCAGCAGCCAAGATGTGGGAAATCAGCCCCAGCATTTT
CDR3 protein: CASSQDVGNQPQHF

V gene: TRBV27
clone size: -
J gene: TRBJ2-6
D gene: -
CDR3 DNA: TGTGCCAGCCTCCTCGGACCTAGCGCCGGCTCTGGGGCCAACGTCCTGACTTTC
CDR3 protein: CASLLGPSAGSGANVLTF

V gene: TRBV9
clone size: -
J gene: TRBJ1-5
D gene: -
CDR3 DNA: TGTGCCAGCAGCGCAGGAGATCAGCCCCAGCATTTT
CDR3 protein: CASSAGDQPQHF

V gene: TRBV7-9
clone size: -
J gene: TRBJ1-1
D gene: -
CDR3 DNA: TGTGCCAGCAGCGTCGGACAGAGATCACTCCAGAACACTGAAGCTTTCTTT
CDR3 protein: CASSVGQRSLQNTEAFF

V gene: TRBV2
clone size: once
J gene: TRBJ2-5
D gene: TRBD1
CDR3 DNA: TGTGCCAGCAGAGACCCGGACAGGGGGCAGCGAGAGACCCAGTACTTC
CDR3 protein: CASRDPDRGQRETQYF

V gene: TRBV2
clone size: many
J gene: TRBJ1-1
D gene: -
CDR3 DNA: TGTGCCAGCAGTGAGCATCGCAGTAATATGGGTGAAGCTTTCTTT
CDR3 protein: CASSEHRSNMGEAFF

V gene: TRBV20-1
clone size: many
J gene: TRBJ2-7
D gene: TRBD2
CDR3 DNA: TGCAGTGCTACCCAGGGAGGGGCCTACGAGCAGTACTTC
CDR3 protein: CSATQGGAYEQYF

V gene: TRBV9
clone size: -
J gene: TRBJ2-7
D gene: -
CDR3 DNA: TGTGCCAGCAGCGAACAGCAGGGAGTAGGGTCTAGCGAGCAGTACTTC
CDR3 protein: CASSEQQGVGSSEQYF

V gene: TRBV9
clone size: -
J gene: TRBJ1-2
D gene: -
CDR3 DNA: TGTGCCAGCAGCGTAGGGCAGGGAAGTTACGGCTACACCTTC
CDR3 protein: CASSVGQGSYGYTF

V gene: TRBV15
clone size: many
J gene: TRBJ2-7
D gene: -
CDR3 DNA: TGTGCCACCTCCCGAGAAGGGGTCGGGACGACCTACGAGCAGTACTTC
CDR3 protein: CATSREGVGTTYEQYF

V gene: TRBV6-1
clone size: few
J gene: TRBJ2-3
D gene: TRBD1
CDR3 DNA: TGTGCCAGCAGTGGAGGACAGGTCATTAGCACAGATACGCAGTATTTT
CDR3 protein: CASSGGQVISTDTQYF

V gene: TRBV27
clone size: many
J gene: TRBJ2-1
D gene: -
CDR3 DNA: TGTGCCAGCAGTTTGGGGAATGAGCAGTTCTTC
CDR3 protein: CASSLGNEQFF

V gene: TRBV9
clone size: few
J gene: TRBJ1-2
D gene: TRBD1
CDR3 DNA: TGTGCCAGCAGCGCATATCGGAGGGGGAACAGGGGTGGCTATGGCTACACCTTC
CDR3 protein: CASSAYRRGNRGGYGYTF

V gene: TRBV19
clone size: few
J gene: TRBJ1-1
D gene: -
CDR3 DNA: TGTGCCAGTAGTCCGGGCTCAACGGACACTGAAGCTTTCTTT
CDR3 protein: CASSPGSTDTEAFF

V gene: TRBV2
clone size: many
J gene: TRBJ2-5
D gene: -
CDR3 DNA: TGTGCCAGCATGCGGGCGGCTATGGAGACCCAGTACTTC
CDR3 protein: CASMRAAMETQYF

V gene: TRBV20-1
clone size: few
J gene: TRBJ2-5
D gene: -
CDR3 DNA: TGCAGTGCTAGACTCGAGACCCAGTACTTC
CDR3 protein: CSARLETQYF

V gene: TRBV3-1
clone size: many
J gene: TRBJ2-7
D gene: TRBD2
CDR3 DNA: TGTGCCAGCAGCCAAGGAGCGGGAGGGCTGGACGAGCAGTACTTC
CDR3 protein: CASSQGAGGLDEQYF

V gene: TRBV15
clone size: many
J gene: TRBJ1-2
D gene: TRBD1
CDR3 DNA: TGTGCCACCAGCACCGGGGGGCAGGGGGCGAATGGCTACACCTTC
CDR3 protein: CATSTGGQGANGYTF

V gene: TRBV7-9
clone size: -
J gene: TRBJ1-2
D gene: -
CDR3 DNA: TGTGCCAGCAGCGGGTCGGGGCCCTACACCTTC
CDR3 protein: CASSGSGPYTF

V gene: TRBV29-1
clone size: many
J gene: TRBJ2-7
D gene: TRBD2
CDR3 DNA: TGCAGCGTTGGAGCTAGCGGGAATGGCGAGCAGTACTTC
CDR3 protein: CSVGASGNGEQYF

V gene: TRBV11-2
clone size: many
J gene: TRBJ2-2
D gene: -
CDR3 DNA: TGTGCCACTGACAGGTCGCCCTGGAACACCGGGGAGCTGTTTTTT
CDR3 protein: CATDRSPWNTGELFF

V gene: TRBV6-5
clone size: many
J gene: TRBJ2-2
D gene: TRBD2
CDR3 DNA: TGTGCCAGCAGTTATTTGACGGGAGGCACCGGGGAGCTGTTTTTT
CDR3 protein: CASSYLTGGTGELFF

V gene: TRBV2
clone size: many
J gene: TRBJ2-2
D gene: TRBD2
CDR3 DNA: TGTGCCCTAGGCGGGAGGTCGAACACCGGGGAGCTGTTTTTT
CDR3 protein: CALGGRSNTGELFF

V gene: TRBV5-6
clone size: -
J gene: TRBJ2-2
D gene: -
CDR3 DNA: TGTGCCAGCTACGGCATGGACGACACCGGGGAGCTGTTTTTT
CDR3 protein: CASYGMDDTGELFF

V gene: TRBV20-1
clone size: many
J gene: TRBJ2-7
D gene: -
CDR3 DNA: TGCAGTGCTAGAGCGTTTTACGAGCAGTACTTC
CDR3 protein: CSARAFYEQYF

V gene: TRBV15
clone size: -
J gene: TRBJ2-2
D gene: TRBD2
CDR3 DNA: TGTGCCACCAGCAGAGTTCTAGCGGGAGAAGGGGAGCTGTTTTTT
CDR3 protein: CATSRVLAGEGELFF

V gene: TRBV10-1
clone size: -
J gene: TRBJ2-2
D gene: TRBD2
CDR3 DNA: TGCGCCAGCAGTGAGCTAGCGGGAGACACCGGGGAGCTGTTTTTT
CDR3 protein: CASSELAGDTGELFF

V gene: TRBV30
clone size: -
J gene: TRBJ2-7
D gene: -
CDR3 DNA: TGTGCCTGGAGAATGGTGGGCCTCTACGAGCAGTACTTC
CDR3 protein: CAWRMVGLYEQYF

V gene: TRBV7-3
clone size: -
J gene: TRBJ1-1
D gene: -
CDR3 DNA: TGTGCCAGCAGCTTAACAGACTACACTGAAGCTTTCTTT
CDR3 protein: CASSLTDYTEAFF

V gene: TRBV15
clone size: many
J gene: TRBJ2-5
D gene: -
CDR3 DNA: TGTGCCACCGCCGCGAGGCAAGAGACCCAGTACTTC
CDR3 protein: CATAARQETQYF

V gene: TRBV6-5
clone size: many
J gene: TRBJ2-7
D gene: TRBD1
CDR3 DNA: TGTGCCAGCAGTTACTCGATCGGGGCAGGGGGCTACGAGCAGTACTTC
CDR3 protein: CASSYSIGAGGYEQYF

V gene: TRBV2
clone size: many
J gene: TRBJ2-7
D gene: -
CDR3 DNA: TGTGCCAGCGGTATCTGGGTCGAGCAGTACTTC
CDR3 protein: CASGIWVEQYF

V gene: TRBV19
clone size: -
J gene: TRBJ2-7
D gene: -
CDR3 DNA: TGTGCCAGTAGCCTGAGGAGCGTGGGGTACTACGAGCAGTACTTC
CDR3 protein: CASSLRSVGYYEQYF

V gene: TRBV29-1
clone size: few
J gene: TRBJ1-4
D gene: -
CDR3 DNA: TGCAGCGTTGAAGATGGCCAGGGACTCGAAAAACTGTTTTTT
CDR3 protein: CSVEDGQGLEKLFF

V gene: TRBV7-2
clone size: -
J gene: TRBJ2-1
D gene: TRBD2
CDR3 DNA: TGTGCCAGCAGCTTAGTAATAGCGGGGTTCTTAGATGAGCAGTTCTTC
CDR3 protein: CASSLVIAGFLDEQFF

V gene: TRBV28
clone size: many
J gene: TRBJ2-7
D gene: -
CDR3 DNA: TGTGCCAGCAGTATCATATGGAGGGGCTCCTACGAGCAGTACTTC
CDR3 protein: CASSIIWRGSYEQYF